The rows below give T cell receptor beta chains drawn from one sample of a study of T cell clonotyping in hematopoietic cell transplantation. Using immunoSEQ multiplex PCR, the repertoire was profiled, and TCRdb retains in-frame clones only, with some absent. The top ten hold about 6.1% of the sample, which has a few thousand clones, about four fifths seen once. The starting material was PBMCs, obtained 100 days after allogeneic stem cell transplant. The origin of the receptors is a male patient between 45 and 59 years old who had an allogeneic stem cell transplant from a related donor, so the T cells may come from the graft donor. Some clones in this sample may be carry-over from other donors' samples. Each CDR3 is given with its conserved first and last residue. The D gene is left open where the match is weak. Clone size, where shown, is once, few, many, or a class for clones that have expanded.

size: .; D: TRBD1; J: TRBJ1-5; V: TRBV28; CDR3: CASRTGGEVRPQHF; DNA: TGTGCCAGCAGGACAGGGGGCGAGGTGCGGCCCCAGCATTTT
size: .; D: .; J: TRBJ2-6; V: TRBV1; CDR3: CTSSIDGLCSRANVLTF; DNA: TGCACCAGCAGTATTGACGGTTTGTGCAGTCGGGCCAACGTCCTGACTTTC
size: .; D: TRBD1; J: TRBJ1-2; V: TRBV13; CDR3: CASSLMGQDGYTF; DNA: TGTGCCAGCAGCTTAATGGGACAGGATGGCTACACCTTC
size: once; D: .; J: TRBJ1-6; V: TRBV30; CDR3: CAWSVGGWYRNSPLHF; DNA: TGTGCCTGGAGTGTAGGCGGCTGGTATCGTAATTCACCCCTCCACTTT
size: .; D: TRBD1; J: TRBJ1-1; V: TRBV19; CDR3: CASSTQLPTGDEAFF; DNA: TGTGCCAGTAGTACCCAACTCCCGACAGGGGATGAAGCTTTCTTT
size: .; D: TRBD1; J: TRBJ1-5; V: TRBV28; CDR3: CASSTQGVSNQPQHF; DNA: TGTGCCAGCAGCACACAGGGGGTTAGCAATCAGCCCCAGCATTTT
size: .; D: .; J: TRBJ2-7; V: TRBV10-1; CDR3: CAHHRDWFSEQYF; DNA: TGCGCCCATCACAGGGACTGGTTTAGCGAGCAGTACTTC
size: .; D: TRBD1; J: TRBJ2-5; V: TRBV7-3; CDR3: CASSRKGQGALGQETQYF; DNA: TGTGCCAGCAGCAGGAAGGGACAGGGGGCGTTAGGCCAAGAGACCCAGTACTTC
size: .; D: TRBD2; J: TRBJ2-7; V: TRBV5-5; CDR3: CASSLESTSGPSSYEQYF; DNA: TGTGCCAGCAGCTTGGAGTCGACTAGCGGTCCGAGCTCCTACGAGCAGTACTTC
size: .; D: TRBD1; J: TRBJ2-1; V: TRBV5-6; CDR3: CASSGRRTGLDNEQFF; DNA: TGTGCCAGCAGCGGCCGGAGGACAGGGTTAGACAATGAGCAGTTCTTC
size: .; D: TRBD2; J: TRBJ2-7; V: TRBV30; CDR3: CAWSEGTSGLREQYF; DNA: TGTGCCTGGAGTGAAGGGACTAGCGGCTTGAGGGAGCAGTACTTC
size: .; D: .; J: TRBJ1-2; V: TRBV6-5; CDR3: CASSYWGTSNYGYTF; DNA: TGTGCCAGCAGTTACTGGGGGACATCTAACTATGGCTACACCTTC
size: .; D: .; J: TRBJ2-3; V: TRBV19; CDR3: CASTLRIGRQTSTDTQYF; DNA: TGTGCCAGTACCCTGCGAATCGGACGTCAGACTAGCACAGATACGCAGTATTTT
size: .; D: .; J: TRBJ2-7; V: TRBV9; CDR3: CASSQGGAEQYF; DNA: TGTGCCAGCAGCCAGGGGGGGGCCGAGCAGTACTTC
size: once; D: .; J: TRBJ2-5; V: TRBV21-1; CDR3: CASSKGDGSGGETQYF; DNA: TGTGCCAGCAGCAAAGGGGACGGGAGCGGGGGAGAGACCCAGTACTTC
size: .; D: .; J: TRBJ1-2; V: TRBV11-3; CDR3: CASSVGEEYGYTF; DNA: TGTGCCAGCAGCGTCGGTGAAGAGTATGGCTACACCTTC
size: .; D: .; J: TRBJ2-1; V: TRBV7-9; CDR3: CASRLGYNEQFF; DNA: TGTGCCAGCAGGTTAGGGTACAATGAGCAGTTCTTC
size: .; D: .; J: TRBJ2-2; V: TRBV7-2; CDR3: CASSPHPGPNTGELFF; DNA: TGTGCCAGCAGCCCCCACCCAGGGCCGAACACCGGGGAGCTGTTTTTT
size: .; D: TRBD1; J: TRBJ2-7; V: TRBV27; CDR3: CASSLGDSYAYEQYF; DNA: TGTGCCAGCAGTTTAGGGGACAGTTACGCCTACGAGCAGTACTTC
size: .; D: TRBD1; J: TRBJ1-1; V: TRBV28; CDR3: CASRGAGGSLEAFF; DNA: TGTGCCAGCAGAGGGGCAGGGGGGTCTCTTGAAGCTTTCTTT
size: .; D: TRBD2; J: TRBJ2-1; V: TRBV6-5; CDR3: CASSLALAGPNEQFF; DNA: TGTGCCAGCAGTTTAGCACTAGCGGGACCGAATGAGCAGTTCTTC
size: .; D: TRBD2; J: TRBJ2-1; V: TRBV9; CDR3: CASSVAGGGNEQFF; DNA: TGTGCCAGCAGCGTAGCGGGAGGGGGGAATGAGCAGTTCTTC
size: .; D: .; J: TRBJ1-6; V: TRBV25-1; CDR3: CASSESGDSPLHF; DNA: TGTGCCAGCAGTGAATCGGGGGATTCACCCCTCCACTTT
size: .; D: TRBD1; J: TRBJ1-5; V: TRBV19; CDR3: CASSWPGGYQPQHF; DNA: TGTGCCAGTAGTTGGCCAGGGGGTTATCAGCCCCAGCATTTT
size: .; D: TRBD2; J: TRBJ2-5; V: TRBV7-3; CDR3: CASSLLLAGGRLTETQYF; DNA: TGTGCCAGCAGCTTATTACTAGCGGGGGGTAGATTGACAGAGACCCAGTACTTC
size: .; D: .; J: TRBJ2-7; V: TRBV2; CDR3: CASGRGGYEQYF; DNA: TGTGCCAGCGGCAGAGGGGGCTACGAGCAGTACTTC
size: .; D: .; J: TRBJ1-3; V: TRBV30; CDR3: CAWSAGVQSGNTIYF; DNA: TGTGCCTGGAGTGCTGGGGTGCAGTCTGGAAACACCATATATTTT
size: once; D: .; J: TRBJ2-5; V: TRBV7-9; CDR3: CASSPGDRGRETQYF; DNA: TGTGCCAGCAGCCCCGGTGACCGGGGCAGAGAGACCCAGTACTTC
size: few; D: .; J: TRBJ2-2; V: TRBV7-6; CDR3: CASSLDVGGSNTGELFF; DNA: TGTGCCAGCAGCTTAGACGTCGGGGGTTCGAACACCGGGGAGCTGTTTTTT
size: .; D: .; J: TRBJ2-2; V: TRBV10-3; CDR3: CASNGPNTGELFF; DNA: TGTGCCTCCAACGGGCCGAACACCGGGGAGCTGTTTTTT
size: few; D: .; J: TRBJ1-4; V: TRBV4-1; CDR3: CASSPLQGQLEKLFF; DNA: TGCGCCAGCAGCCCCCTACAGGGTCAACTAGAAAAACTGTTTTTT
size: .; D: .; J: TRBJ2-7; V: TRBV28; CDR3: CASRPGGNYEQYF; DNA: TGTGCCAGCAGGCCCGGGGGAAACTACGAGCAGTACTTC
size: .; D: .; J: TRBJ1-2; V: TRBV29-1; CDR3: CSVGERGKGGYTF; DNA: TGCAGCGTTGGAGAGAGGGGGAAAGGCGGCTACACCTTC
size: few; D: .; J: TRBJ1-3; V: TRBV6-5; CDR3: CASSYSSGNTIYF; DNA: TGTGCCAGCAGTTATAGCTCTGGAAACACCATATATTTT
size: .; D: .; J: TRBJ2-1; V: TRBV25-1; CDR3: CASSDATGRDNEQFF; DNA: TGTGCCAGCAGTGACGCGACAGGACGAGACAATGAGCAGTTCTTC
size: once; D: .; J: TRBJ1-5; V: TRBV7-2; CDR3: CASSLATMPQHF; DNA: TGTGCCAGCAGCTTAGCGACTATGCCCCAGCATTTT
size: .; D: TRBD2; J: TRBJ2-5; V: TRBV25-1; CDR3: CASSLFGGETQYF; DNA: TGTGCCAGCAGCTTATTCGGGGGGGAGACCCAGTACTTC
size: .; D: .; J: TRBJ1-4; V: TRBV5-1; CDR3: CASSVTNTGEKLFF; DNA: TGCGCCAGCAGCGTTACAAATACGGGTGAAAAACTGTTTTTT
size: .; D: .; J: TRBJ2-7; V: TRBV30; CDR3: CAWSPVSYEQYF; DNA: TGTGCCTGGAGTCCGGTTAGCTACGAGCAGTACTTC
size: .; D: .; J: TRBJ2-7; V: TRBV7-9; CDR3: CASSFQSYEQYF; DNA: TGTGCCAGCAGCTTCCAGAGTTACGAGCAGTACTTC
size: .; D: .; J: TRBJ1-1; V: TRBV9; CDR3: CASSVTTGATEAFF; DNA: TGTGCCAGCAGCGTAACGACAGGAGCCACTGAAGCTTTCTTT
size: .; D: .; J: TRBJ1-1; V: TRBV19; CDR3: CASSIPGIEAFF; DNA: TGTGCCAGTAGTATCCCCGGGATAGAAGCTTTCTTT
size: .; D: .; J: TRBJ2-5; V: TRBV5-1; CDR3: CASRGRGQETQYF; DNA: TGCGCCAGCAGGGGCAGAGGCCAAGAGACCCAGTACTTC
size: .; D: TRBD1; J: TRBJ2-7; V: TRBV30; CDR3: CAWASTGIEQYF; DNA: TGTGCCTGGGCCTCGACAGGGATCGAGCAGTACTTC
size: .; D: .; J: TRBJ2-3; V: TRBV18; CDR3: CASSPLEALGRDTQYF; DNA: TGTGCCAGCTCACCTCTCGAGGCTTTAGGTCGAGATACGCAGTATTTT
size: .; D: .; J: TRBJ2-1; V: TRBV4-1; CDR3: CASSLLDRNNEQFF; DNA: TGCGCCAGCAGCCTACTTGACAGAAACAATGAGCAGTTCTTC
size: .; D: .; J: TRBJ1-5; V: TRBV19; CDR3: CASSIGRNQPQHF; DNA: TGTGCCAGTAGTATCGGACGCAATCAGCCCCAGCATTTT
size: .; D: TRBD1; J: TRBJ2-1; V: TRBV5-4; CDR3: CASSEGQGLYNEQFF; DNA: TGTGCCAGCAGCGAGGGACAGGGACTCTACAATGAGCAGTTCTTC
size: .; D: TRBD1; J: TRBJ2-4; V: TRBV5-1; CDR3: CASKRAGGEFGNIQYF; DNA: TGCGCCAGCAAGCGTGCAGGGGGCGAATTTGGAAACATTCAGTACTTC
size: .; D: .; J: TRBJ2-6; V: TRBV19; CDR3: CASGRGGSSGANVLTF; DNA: TGTGCCAGTGGAAGGGGGGGGAGCTCTGGGGCCAACGTCCTGACTTTC
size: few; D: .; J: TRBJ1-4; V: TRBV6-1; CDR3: CASRGSSIEKLFF; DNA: TGTGCCAGCAGAGGGTCGAGTATTGAAAAACTGTTTTTT
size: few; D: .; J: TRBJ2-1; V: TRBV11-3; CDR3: CASSSGSFPQTNEQFF; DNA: TGTGCCAGCAGTTCCGGTAGTTTCCCCCAGACCAATGAGCAGTTCTTC